A selection of T cell receptor beta chains follows, all from one sample in a study of OX40 agonist ivuxolimab in advanced cancers. The assay was immunoSEQ multiplex PCR, and TCRdb's table has in-frame clones only and misses some. In the table there are 60,000 to 95,000 clones, roughly nine tenths of which are singletons. Sequenced here: CD4+ or CD8+ T cells sorted from blood, sampled in a trial of the OX40 agonist ivuxolimab. These receptors were obtained from an adult with an advanced solid tumor such as melanoma, head and neck, liver or kidney cancer. Both conserved end residues are part of each CDR3. Fields, in order: CDR3 protein, CDR3 DNA, V gene, D gene, J gene, clone size, CDR3 length. A D gene is named only where the DNA matches it firmly. Expanded clones are given a class, and other clones once, few, many or no size at all.

CASSLAAEQYF	TGTGCCAGCAGCTTAGCGGCCGAGCAGTACTTC	TRBV7-2	-	TRBJ2-7	-	11
CASSLRTGTDTQYF	TGTGCCAGCAGTTTAAGGACGGGGACAGATACGCAGTATTTT	TRBV5-8	-	TRBJ2-3	-	14
CASSLLSVGDSPLHF	TGTGCCAGCAGCTTACTCAGCGTCGGAGATTCACCCCTCCACTTT	TRBV7-3	-	TRBJ1-6	few	15
CASSWDSSGNTIYF	TGTGCCAGCAGCTGGGACAGCTCTGGAAACACCATATATTTT	TRBV5-5	TRBD1	TRBJ1-3	-	14
CASSADPGSVNEQYF	TGTGCCAGCAGCGCCGATCCAGGGTCGGTCAACGAGCAGTACTTC	TRBV7-3	-	TRBJ2-7	once	15
CASSPSQGAGEKLFF	TGTGCCAGCAGTCCGTCCCAGGGGGCTGGTGAAAAACTGTTTTTT	TRBV27	TRBD1	TRBJ1-4	-	15
CASSPPSLAGGDEQFF	TGTGCCAGCTCACCACCTAGCCTAGCGGGAGGGGACGAGCAGTTCTTC	TRBV18	TRBD2	TRBJ2-1	-	16
CASSYLGLAGGEATQYF	TGTGCCAGTAGTTACCTCGGACTAGCGGGGGGCGAGGCGACCCAGTACTTC	TRBV19	TRBD2	TRBJ2-5	once	17
CASSILGAGNTEAFF	TGTGCCAGTAGTATCCTAGGGGCGGGGAACACTGAAGCTTTCTTT	TRBV19	-	TRBJ1-1	-	15
CASSPQGWNTEAFF	TGTGCCAGCAGCCCGCAAGGCTGGAACACTGAAGCTTTCTTT	TRBV7-3	-	TRBJ1-1	-	14
CAWAGQPYSPLHF	TGTGCCTGGGCGGGACAGCCATATTCACCCCTCCACTTT	TRBV30	TRBD1	TRBJ1-6	-	13
CASSHGELAGKEQFF	TGTGCCAGCAGCCACGGGGAACTAGCGGGGAAGGAACAGTTCTTC	TRBV5-4	TRBD2	TRBJ2-1	-	15
CASSLETGADTQYF	TGTGCCAGCAGCTTAGAGACCGGGGCAGATACGCAGTATTTT	TRBV13	-	TRBJ2-3	-	14
CASSIRDNNSPLHF	TGTGCCAGCAGCATCCGGGACAACAATTCACCCCTCCACTTT	TRBV5-4	-	TRBJ1-6	-	14
CASSFSTDTQYF	TGCGCCAGCAGCTTCAGCACAGATACGCAGTATTTT	TRBV5-1	-	TRBJ2-3	once	12
CASSTSPGTDYSNQPQHF	TGTGCCAGCAGCACCTCACCCGGGACAGATTATAGCAATCAGCCCCAGCATTTT	TRBV5-4	TRBD1	TRBJ1-5	-	18
CASSAPGTNTGELFF	TGTGCCAGCAGCGCGCCGGGGACTAACACCGGGGAGCTGTTTTTT	TRBV2	-	TRBJ2-2	once	15